One sample yielded the 29 T cell receptor beta chains listed below, sequenced in a study of beta chain features in type 1 diabetes (dated by TCRdb to the late 2010s). The paper's findings and limits, for the study overall: In all four CD4+ subsets, TCRB CDR3 length was moderately but significantly shorter in type 1 diabetes patients.

No antigen has been identified for these receptors. The library was prepared using the immunoSEQ multiplex PCR assay. The entire amount of isolated RNA was reverse transcribed using the High Capacity cDNA Reverse Transcription Kit, so the sequenced TCRB transcripts were expressed ones. Sourced from immuneACCESS, this table was stored by TCRdb with only in-frame sequences that have V and J called. A share of the clones is absent; for the studies checked, an unresolved V gene accounts for under half, and the remainder has no known explanation. The sample profile shows about 660,000 clones; about 14% of them were found once. Approximately 0.039% of the sample belongs to the ten largest clones. The sample consisted of naive CD4+ T cells from blood. What this sample's cell subset or site label stands for: true naive CD4+ T cells. These receptors came from a man younger than 35 with type 1 diabetes.

This rearrangement joins TRBV10-2 to TRBJ1-1; the match to TRBD1 covers 7 bases. The V and J ends lost 3 bases and 6 bases, in that order; junction bases with no gene match: 7. CDR1 and CDR2 from the germline V gene are WSHSY and SAAADI. The CDR3 loop spans 14 amino acids. CDR3 DNA sequence: TGCGCCAGCAGTGAACAGGGGTCGTGGGCTGAAGCTTTCTTT. Translation: CASSEQGSWAEAFF.

The chain joins TRBV14 to TRBJ1-2; D remains ambiguous. The ends were cut back, 2 bases at V and 6 bases at J, with 10 bases in the middle. The CDR3 sequence is 13 residues long. CDR1 SGHDN and CDR2 FVKESK come from the germline V gene. For the CDR3, the DNA is TGTGCCAGCAGCCAACACACGGTTAATGGCTACACCTTC. Its translation: CASSQHTVNGYTF.

This clone turned up a few times. The gene calls are TRBV15 and TRBJ1-2; 8 nucleotides agree with TRBD1. Germline trimming cut 0 bases from V and 6 bases from J; bases unmatched to any gene: 6. The CDR3 has 15 amino acids. Germline assignment: CDR1 LNHNV and CDR2 YYDKDF (reference sequence). DNA of the CDR3: TGTGCCACCAGCAGAGATCCGGACAGGGAAAATGGCTACACCTTC. Residues: CATSRDPDRENGYTF.

The V and J genes are TRBV7-2 and TRBJ2-7; D perhaps matches TRBD1 (6 bases). There are 17 residues in the CDR3. Trimming left V 5 bases short and J 0 bases short, with 20 bases between. In germline, CDR1 is SGHTA, CDR2 FQGNSA. This CDR3 is CASSPTPQGPSSYEQYF. DNA of the CDR3: TGTGCCAGCAGCCCTACCCCACAGGGCCCAAGCTCCTACGAGCAGTACTTC.

This clone has just a few counts. The genes are TRBV29-1 and TRBJ2-1; 8 bases line up with TRBD1. The CDR3 totals 14 residues. V shed 7 bases and J 3 bases; nucleotides not matched to a gene: 8. Germline CDR1 SQVTM, CDR2 ANQGSEA. CDR3 bases: TGCAGCGCCGAAGACAGGGGCCGCTACAATGAGCAGTTCTTC. Its protein product is CSAEDRGRYNEQFF.

Turning to this clone: Other DNA sequences from this sample encode an identical CDR3 as well. The rearrangement joins TRBV7-2 to TRBJ2-7; TRBD2 matches 13 bases. CDR1 and CDR2 from the germline V gene are SGHTA and FQGNSA. The CDR3 length is 15 residues. Trimming cost V 5 bases and J 3 bases; bases outside gene matches: 4. This CDR3 is CASSPRLAGGYEQYF. The CDR3 DNA reads as TGTGCCAGCAGCCCGCGACTAGCGGGGGGCTACGAGCAGTACTTC.

Of note for this clone: In the same sample, other DNA sequences code for this CDR3. This sequence joins TRBV14 and TRBJ1-5; no clear D. The germline V gene encodes CDR1 SGHDN and CDR2 FVKESK. The CDR3 loop spans 13 amino acids. Between the trimmed V and J ends, which lost 0 bases and 7 bases, there was a span of 7 bases. This chain's CDR3 is CASSQEVGQPQHF. The CDR3 DNA reads as TGTGCCAGCAGCCAAGAGGTCGGACAGCCCCAGCATTTT.

V usage is TRBV29-1 and J usage is TRBJ2-3, with D perhaps matching TRBD1 (6 bases). Germline-derived CDR1 and CDR2 are SQVTM and ANQGSEA. V lost 8 bases and J 8 bases, leaving 17 bases between the germline ends. The length of the CDR3 is 12 residues. The DNA of the CDR3 is TGCAGCCCGGGCTTGGGGGCAGGTACGCAGTATTTT. Translated, it gives CSPGLGAGTQYF.

The chain carries TRBV5-1 and TRBJ2-6; D possibly matches TRBD1 or TRBD2 (5 bases each). Germline CDR1 is SGHRS and CDR2 is YFSETQ. The CDR3 contains 15 residues. Trimming cost V 6 bases and J 0 bases, with 10 bases left between them. CDR3 residues: CASTNGGSGANVLTF. CDR3 DNA sequence: TGCGCCAGCACCAATGGGGGCTCTGGGGCCAACGTCCTGACTTTC.

V gene TRBV5-6 combines with J gene TRBJ2-5; D might be TRBD1 (6 bases). In germline, CDR1 is SGHDT, CDR2 YYEEEE. The CDR3 sequence is 15 residues long. V lost 0 bases and J lost 5, with 14 bases in between. In nucleotides, the CDR3 is TGTGCCAGCAGCTTGGCTCAGGGGTTCAGGGAGACCCAGTACTTC. It encodes CASSLAQGFRETQYF.

Only one count was recorded for this clone. The rearrangement links TRBV6-1 to TRBJ2-3; no firm D call. The CDR3 spans 15 residues. Germline V CDR1 and CDR2: MNHNS, SASEGT. Trimming removed 3 bases at V and 1 base at J, with 11 bases between. The CDR3 loop reads CASSDNIGGTDTQYF. DNA for the CDR3: TGTGCCAGCAGTGATAACATAGGAGGCACAGATACGCAGTATTTT.

The chain employs TRBV18 and TRBJ1-1; D is unclear. The CDR3 is 15 amino acids. Germline assignment: CDR1 KGHSH and CDR2 LQKENI. Trimming removed 6 bases from V and 1 base from J, with 15 bases in between. CDR3 coding DNA: TGTGCCAGCTCCCCCTACGAGGGTCAGAACACTGAAGCTTTCTTT. This translates into CASSPYEGQNTEAFF.

The chain joins TRBV30 to TRBJ1-5, with D possibly matching TRBD1 (5 bases). Trimming pared 3 bases from V and 4 bases from J, leaving 10 bases between. CDR1 and CDR2 from the germline V gene are GTSNPN and SVGIG (reference sequence). The CDR3 consists of 13 residues. CDR3 residues: CAWRGTGNQPQHF. The CDR3 bases are TGTGCCTGGAGGGGGACTGGTAATCAGCCCCAGCATTTT. Full variable domain (rest looked up from reference TRBV30 and TRBJ1-5): SQTIHQWPATLVQPVGSPLSLECTVEGTSNPNLYWYRQAAGRGLQLLFYSVGIGQISSEVPQNLSASRPQDRQFILSSKKLLLSDSGFYLCAWRGTGNQPQHFGDGTRLSIL.

This clone was found a few times. The chain employs TRBV30 and TRBJ2-1; D gene unclear. The CDR3 is 12 amino acids. The V and J ends lost 2 bases and 7 bases respectively, with 9 bases between them. Germline CDR1 is GTSNPN and CDR2 is SVGIG (reference sequence). The CDR3 DNA is TGTGCCTGGAGTCGCATTGGAAATGAGCAGTTCTTC. It translates to CAWSRIGNEQFF. Together with reference TRBV30 and TRBJ2-1, the CDR3 gives the full variable domain: SQTIHQWPATLVQPVGSPLSLECTVEGTSNPNLYWYRQAAGRGLQLLFYSVGIGQISSEVPQNLSASRPQDRQFILSSKKLLLSDSGFYLCAWSRIGNEQFFGPGTRLTVL.

This clone was seen more than once but under ten times. The rearrangement joins TRBV5-1 to TRBJ1-2, with 7 bases identical to TRBD1. Unmatched junction bases numbered 9, after V lost 3 bases and J lost 4 bases. Germline V gene sequence: CDR1 SGHRS, CDR2 YFSETQ. The CDR3 has 15 residues. Here the CDR3 reads CASSSTTGQVYGYTF. Written as DNA, the CDR3 is TGCGCCAGCAGCTCTACGACAGGACAGGTCTATGGCTACACCTTC.

The chain is built from TRBV7-9 and TRBJ2-4, with D perhaps being TRBD1 or TRBD2 (5 bases each). Trimming shortened V by 1 base and J by 8 bases, and 18 bases separated the two germline ends. Germline V gene data show CDR1 as SEHNR and CDR2 as FQNEAQ (reference sequence). The CDR3 sequence is 16 residues long. CDR3 residues: CASSLGLGLGDDIQYF. CDR3 bases: TGTGCCAGCAGCTTAGGGTTGGGCCTCGGGGACGACATTCAGTACTTC.

The chain joins TRBV9 to TRBJ1-6; tentatively, D is TRBD1 (6 bases). V lost 0 bases and J lost 9, with 10 bases in between. CDR3 size: 14 residues. Germline CDR1 is SGDLS and CDR2 is YYNGEE. The chain's CDR3 is CASSVAGASSPLHF. CDR3 sequence (DNA): TGTGCCAGCAGCGTAGCGGGGGCGAGTTCACCCCTCCACTTT.

J is TRBJ2-1 and V is TRBV5-1, with D perhaps being TRBD1 or TRBD2 (7 bases each). V lost 4 bases and J lost 9, with 14 bases in between. Germline lookup yields CDR1 SGHRS and CDR2 YFSETQ. The CDR3 sequence is 13 residues long. CDR3 region: CASSPQGGAEQFF. Here the CDR3 DNA reads TGCGCCAGCAGCCCCCAGGGGGGGGCTGAGCAGTTCTTC. Supplemented by reference TRBV5-1 and TRBJ2-1, the full variable domain reads KAGVTQTPRYLIKTRGQQVTLSCSPISGHRSVSWYQQTPGQGLQFLFEYFSETQRNKGNFPGRFSGRQFSNSRSEMNVSTLELGDSALYLCASSPQGGAEQFFGPGTRLTVL.

The table lists this clone with a few counts. The V call is TRBV11-3, the J call TRBJ2-3, with 9 bases aligning to TRBD1. V trimming: 4 bases; J trimming: 4 bases; junction bases outside the gene matches: 6. The germline V gene encodes CDR1 SGHNT and CDR2 YENEEA. The CDR3 is made up of 15 amino acids. This CDR3 reads CASSSGQGGPDTQYF. In DNA form, the CDR3 reads TGTGCCAGCAGCTCGGGACAGGGCGGTCCAGATACGCAGTATTTT. The full variable domain, completed using reference TRBV11-3 and TRBJ2-3, is EAGVVQSPRYKIIEKKQPVAFWCNPISGHNTLYWYLQNLGQGPELLIRYENEEAVDDSQLPKDRFSAERLKGVDSTLKIQPAELGDSAVYLCASSSGQGGPDTQYFGPGTRLTVL.

This clone was picked up a small number of times. The CDR3 sequence: CASSVRGSTDTQYF. DNA for the CDR3: TGTGCCAGCAGCGTAAGGGGTAGCACAGATACGCAGTATTTT. This chain joins TRBV9 and TRBJ2-3, with D maybe TRBD1 (5 bases). Germline lookup yields CDR1 SGDLS and CDR2 YYNGEE. CDR3 length equals 14 residues. Deletions cut 1 base from V and 0 bases from J, with 6 bases between.

The table lists this clone with a few counts. V gene TRBV7-9 combines with J gene TRBJ2-3; no firm D call. CDR1 and CDR2 (germline): SEHNR, FQNEAQ (reference sequence). Deletions cut 5 bases from V and 3 bases from J, with 9 bases between. The CDR3 runs 13 residues. CDR3 bases: TGTGCCAGCAGCCGAAGTGGTACAGATACGCAGTATTTT. This gives the protein CASSRSGTDTQYF.

This clone appeared a few times. The chain combines TRBV7-9 with TRBJ1-4; no clear D gene. Trimming took 8 bases from V and 5 from J, leaving 12 bases between them. Germline loops: CDR1 SEHNR, CDR2 FQNEAQ (reference sequence). The CDR3 consists of 13 residues. CDR3 in amino acids: CASSRGPNEKLFF. CDR3 nucleotides: TGTGCCAGCTCCCGAGGACCGAATGAAAAACTGTTTTTT. The complete variable domain, with remaining parts taken from reference TRBV7-9 and TRBJ1-4, reads DTGVSQNPRHKITKRGQNVTFRCDPISEHNRLYWYRQTLGQGPEFLTYFQNEAQLEKSRLLSDRFSAERPKGSFSTLEIQRTEQGDSAMYLCASSRGPNEKLFFGSGTQLSVL.

The CDR3 protein is CASSVREGTNTEAFF. In DNA form, the CDR3 reads TGTGCCAGCAGCGTCCGGGAGGGGACGAACACTGAAGCTTTCTTT. The chain couples TRBV2 to TRBJ1-1; the D gene is possibly TRBD1 (5 bases). Trimming stripped 6 bases from V and 1 base from J, with 15 bases between. This CDR3 has 15 residues. Looked up from germline, CDR1 is SNHLY and CDR2 is FYNNEI. The full variable domain, completed using reference TRBV2 and TRBJ1-1, is EPEVTQTPSHQVTQMGQEVILRCVPISNHLYFYWYRQILGQKVEFLVSFYNNEISEKSEIFDDQFSVERPDGSNFTLKIRSTKLEDSAMYFCASSVREGTNTEAFFGQGTRLTVV.

Details on this clone: This same CDR3 is encoded by further DNA sequences in the sample. The chain couples TRBV30 to TRBJ2-5; D is unresolved. Germline V gene data show CDR1 as GTSNPN and CDR2 as SVGIG (reference sequence). The CDR3 extends over 11 amino acids. V was clipped by 0 bases and J by 5 bases, with 4 bases between them. The DNA of the CDR3 is TGTGCCTGGAGTGTTGGTGAGACCCAGTACTTC. Translation gives CAWSVGETQYF. The entire variable domain, with the rest obtained from reference TRBV30 and TRBJ2-5, is as follows: SQTIHQWPATLVQPVGSPLSLECTVEGTSNPNLYWYRQAAGRGLQLLFYSVGIGQISSEVPQNLSASRPQDRQFILSSKKLLLSDSGFYLCAWSVGETQYFGPGTRLLVL.

The gene calls are TRBV7-8 and TRBJ2-7; D not resolved. This CDR3 is 17 amino acids long. V gave up 0 bases and J gave up 0 bases, with 15 bases separating them. Germline lookup yields CDR1 SGHVS and CDR2 FQNEAQ. The CDR3 loop reads CASSLAGWVKSSYEQYF. DNA of the CDR3: TGTGCCAGCAGCTTAGCCGGTTGGGTAAAGAGCTCCTACGAGCAGTACTTC.

This clone was counted a single time. The CDR3 region is CASSPPALAEGTGELFF. The DNA of the CDR3 is TGTGCCAGCTCACCACCCGCACTAGCCGAAGGCACCGGGGAGCTGTTTTTT. This chain joins TRBV18 and TRBJ2-2, with a weak D call TRBD2 (6 bases). There are 17 residues in the CDR3. Germline V gene sequence: CDR1 KGHSH, CDR2 LQKENI. V was shortened by 0 bases and J by 4 bases, with 15 bases between the two germline ends.

This clone came up a few times. The chain couples TRBV9 to TRBJ1-1, with D possibly TRBD1 on 5 matching bases. This CDR3 has 13 amino acids. CDR1 is SGDLS and CDR2 is YYNGEE in the germline V gene. The V end lost 4 bases, the J end lost 1 base, and 8 bases lay between the germline ends. The CDR3 loop is CASSSTGNTEAFF. The CDR3 DNA is TGTGCCAGCAGCTCAACAGGGAACACTGAAGCTTTCTTT.

The V call is TRBV7-2, the J call TRBJ2-5; perhaps TRBD2 as D (5 bases). Trimming left V 4 bases short and J 2 bases short, with 20 bases between. The germline CDR1 and CDR2 sequences are SGHTA and FQGNSA. The CDR3 consists of 17 residues. This chain's CDR3 is CASSSPRGNIWQETQYF. As DNA, the CDR3 is TGTGCCAGCAGCTCCCCCAGAGGGAACATCTGGCAAGAGACCCAGTACTTC.

The chain couples TRBV6-4 to TRBJ1-1, with TRBD1 identical over 10 bases. V lost 3 bases to trimming and J lost 9 bases; unmatched junction nucleotides: 4. Germline CDR1 reads MRHNA; CDR2 reads SNTAGT. CDR3 length: 13 residues. Here the CDR3 DNA reads TGTGCCAGCAGTGATGCGACAGGGGGCCAAGCTTTCTTT. Encoded protein: CASSDATGGQAFF.